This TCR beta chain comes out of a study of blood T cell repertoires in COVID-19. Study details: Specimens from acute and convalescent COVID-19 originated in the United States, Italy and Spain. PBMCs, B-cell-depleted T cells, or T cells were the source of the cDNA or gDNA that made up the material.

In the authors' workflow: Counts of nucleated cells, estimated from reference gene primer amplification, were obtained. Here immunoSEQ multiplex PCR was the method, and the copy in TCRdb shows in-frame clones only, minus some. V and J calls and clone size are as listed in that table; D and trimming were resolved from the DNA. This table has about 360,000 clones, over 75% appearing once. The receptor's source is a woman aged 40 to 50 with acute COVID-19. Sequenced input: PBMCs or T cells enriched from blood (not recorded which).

This chain's CDR3 is CASSVGSGRRDEKLFF. As DNA, the CDR3 is TGTGCCAGCAGCGTAGGATCAGGGAGGCGAGATGAAAAACTGTTTTTT. The chain links TRBV9 to TRBJ1-4; TRBD1 is a possible D gene (5 bases). This CDR3 comprises 16 residues. With 0 bases removed from V and 6 bases from J, the gap between germline ends came to 15 bases. The germline gives CDR1 SGDLS, CDR2 YYNGEE.